A single sample gave rise to the 28 T cell receptor beta chains below, sequenced in a study of monozygotic twins with inflammatory bowel disease. TCRdb re-called the 5' RACE reads; every CDR3 protein appears as one record, without DNA. Its table lists 400,000 to 500,000 distinct CDR3 sequences. Sequenced sample: blood. Source of these receptors: a human donor with ulcerative colitis or Crohn's disease, or a healthy co-twin of an affected twin (not recorded which).

The genes are TRBV5-1 and TRBJ1-3; TCRdb calls TRBD1, which cannot be checked without DNA. The V gene's germline CDR1 is SGHRS and CDR2 YFSETQ. The length of the CDR3 is 15 residues. This chain's CDR3 is CASREGTGAGNTIYF.

The chain joins TRBV5-4 to TRBJ2-7; TCRdb picks TRBD2, but there is no DNA to check that call. The germline V gene has CDR1 SGHNT and CDR2 YYREEE (reference sequence). There are 14 residues in the CDR3. CDR3 in amino acids: CASSAGRPPHEQYF.

V usage is TRBV20-1 and J usage is TRBJ2-1; TCRdb indicates TRBD2, and absent DNA this call remains unverified. CDR3 length equals 15 residues. From germline, CDR1 is DFQATT and CDR2 SNEGSKA (reference sequence). CDR3 amino acids: CSATIAGSSYNEQFF.

This chain links TRBV9 with TRBJ2-1; TCRdb's assignment of TRBD2 cannot be checked, as there is no DNA. This CDR3 spans 16 amino acids. Germline CDR1 and CDR2: SGDLS and YYNGEE. The CDR3 spells CASSVGAGGVYNEQFF.

The rearrangement uses TRBV7-2 and TRBJ2-2; no DNA is available, so the TRBD1 call from TCRdb remains unchecked. CDR1 and CDR2 (germline): SGHTA, FQGNSA. This CDR3 contains 14 residues. The CDR3 here is CASRLQPGAGELFF.

The chain combines TRBV3-1 with TRBJ1-5; no DNA is available, so the TRBD1 call from TCRdb remains unchecked. This CDR3 has 15 residues. The V gene's germline CDR1 is LGHDT and CDR2 YNNKEL (reference sequence). The CDR3 protein is CASSQGVQGNQPQHF.

CDR3 loop: CASSLDPVTTEAFF. This sequence joins TRBV18 and TRBJ1-1. Germline V gene data show CDR1 as KGHSH and CDR2 as LQKENI. The CDR3 runs to 14 residues. The full variable domain, rest sourced from reference TRBV18 and TRBJ1-1, is NAGVMQNPRHLVRRRGQEARLRCSPMKGHSHVYWYRQLPEEGLKFMVYLQKENIIDESGMPKERFSAEFPKEGPSILRIQQVVRGDSAAYFCASSLDPVTTEAFFGQGTRLTVV.

This chain joins TRBV20-1 and TRBJ2-7; absent DNA, TCRdb's TRBD1 call cannot be checked. The CDR3 totals 14 residues. Germline lookup yields CDR1 DFQATT and CDR2 SNEGSKA (reference sequence). The CDR3 sequence is CSARGSRADYEQYF.

V gene TRBV5-4 combines with J gene TRBJ2-1; TCRdb reports TRBD2, a call that lacks DNA to check it against. This CDR3 has 13 residues. Germline loops: CDR1 SGHNT, CDR2 YYREEE (reference sequence). The CDR3 protein is CASSLDGLNEQFF.

The chain couples TRBV24-1 to TRBJ2-1; there is no DNA to check the TCRdb D call of TRBD2. Germline CDR1 reads KGHDR; CDR2 reads SFDVKD. The CDR3 has 15 residues. The CDR3 loop is CATSDYLGPYNEQFF.

The CDR3 loop is CASRGGTSANSYNEQFF. The chain combines TRBV27 with TRBJ2-1; without DNA, the TCRdb call of TRBD2 cannot be checked. The V gene's germline CDR1 is MNHEY and CDR2 SMNVEV (reference sequence). The CDR3 is made up of 17 amino acids.

The V call is TRBV21-1, the J call TRBJ1-6. TRBV21-1 is a documented pseudogene. The CDR3 runs 18 residues. CDR3 residues: CASSPPALVGCHNSPLHF.

The rearrangement links TRBV4-2 to TRBJ2-4; the D gene TCRdb calls, TRBD1, cannot be checked with no DNA. This CDR3 has 16 amino acids. Germline assignment: CDR1 LGHNA and CDR2 YNFKEQ. CDR3 loop: CASSQDSTAGGDIQYF.

The rearrangement links TRBV5-1 to TRBJ2-7; with no DNA, the TCRdb D assignment of TRBD1 cannot be verified. From germline, CDR1 is SGHRS and CDR2 YFSETQ. The CDR3 consists of 16 residues. This chain's CDR3 is CASSLDGQNVNYEQYF.

The genes are TRBV28 and TRBJ2-6; TCRdb calls TRBD1, which cannot be checked without DNA. This CDR3 spans 14 amino acids. Germline assignment: CDR1 MDHEN and CDR2 SYDVKM. The CDR3 spells CASSLTPGANVLTF.

The V and J genes are TRBV5-4 and TRBJ2-3; TCRdb designates TRBD2, a call that cannot be tested without DNA. Germline CDR1 reads SGHNT; CDR2 reads YYREEE (reference sequence). The CDR3 contains 15 residues. The CDR3 protein is CASSLRSGNDDTQYF.

The V and J genes are TRBV7-9 and TRBJ2-7; TCRdb calls TRBD1, which cannot be checked without DNA. Per germline, CDR1 SEHNR and CDR2 FQNEAQ (reference sequence). This CDR3 region has 15 residues. Here the CDR3 reads CASSFSGQVPYEQYF. Together with reference TRBV7-9 and TRBJ2-7, the CDR3 gives the full variable domain: DTGVSQNPRHKITKRGQNVTFRCDPISEHNRLYWYRQTLGQGPEFLTYFQNEAQLEKSRLLSDRFSAERPKGSFSTLEIQRTEQGDSAMYLCASSFSGQVPYEQYFGPGTRLTVT.

V usage is TRBV2 and J usage is TRBJ2-3; TCRdb's D call, TRBD1, is unchecked because there is no DNA. Germline values: CDR1 SNHLY, CDR2 FYNNEI. The CDR3 loop spans 13 amino acids. The CDR3 is CAGGATTGDTQYF.

This chain joins TRBV12-3 or TRBV12-4 and TRBJ2-1; TCRdb lists TRBD2, though no DNA is available to test this call. The CDR3 has 17 residues. The CDR3: CASSLYGAGVLANEQFF.

The rearrangement links TRBV7-7 to TRBJ2-5; the TCRdb call, TRBD1, lacks DNA for checking. Germline-derived CDR1 and CDR2 are SSHAT and FNYEAQ (reference sequence). This CDR3 is built from 15 residues. CDR3 residues: CASSRDRGRPETQYF.

V and J are TRBV13 and TRBJ2-3; TCRdb outputs TRBD2, but without DNA this stays unchecked. Germline V CDR1 and CDR2: PRHDT, FYEKMQ (reference sequence). This CDR3 spans 14 amino acids. The CDR3 sequence is CASSLLAWGDTQYF.

The CDR3 spells CASSPQGGVYNEQFF. The chain combines TRBV7-2 with TRBJ2-1. Per the germline V gene, CDR1 is SGHTA and CDR2 is FQGNSA. This CDR3 comprises 15 residues.

The chain joins TRBV28 to TRBJ2-7; TCRdb names TRBD2, which stays unverified in the absence of DNA. Germline lookup yields CDR1 MDHEN and CDR2 SYDVKM. The CDR3 spans 14 residues. CDR3: CASSLPGLAYEQYF. Filled out from reference TRBV28 and TRBJ2-7, the complete variable domain reads DVKVTQSSRYLVKRTGEKVFLECVQDMDHENMFWYRQDPGLGLRLIYFSYDVKMKEKGDIPEGYSVSREKKERFSLILESASTNQTSMYLCASSLPGLAYEQYFGPGTRLTVT.

V usage is TRBV7-9 and J usage is TRBJ2-7; with no DNA, the TCRdb D assignment of TRBD2 cannot be verified. The germline V gene encodes CDR1 SEHNR and CDR2 FQNEAQ (reference sequence). The CDR3 runs 15 residues. CDR3 residues: CASSLTGLAGEVQYF.

The chain joins TRBV20-1 to TRBJ2-3; TCRdb selects TRBD2, and the lack of DNA leaves this call unchecked. CDR1 and CDR2 (germline): DFQATT, SNEGSKA (reference sequence). CDR3 size: 15 residues. CDR3 sequence: CSARDSRLAGTTQYF.

This chain uses TRBV27 with TRBJ1-2; TCRdb selects TRBD1, and the lack of DNA leaves this call unchecked. The V gene's germline CDR1 is MNHEY and CDR2 SMNVEV (reference sequence). The CDR3 has 15 residues. CDR3 amino acids: CASSSRQRANYGYTF.

The chain has TRBV27 and TRBJ1-5; TCRdb returns TRBD1, unconfirmable since there is no DNA. CDR1 is MNHEY and CDR2 is SMNVEV in the germline V gene (reference sequence). The CDR3 sequence is 14 residues long. CDR3 residues: CASSRQGINQPQHF.

The chain carries TRBV7-9 and TRBJ1-4. Germline V lookup: CDR1 SEHNR, CDR2 FQNEAQ (reference sequence). The CDR3 sequence is 13 residues long. The CDR3 here is CASTLNVYEKLFF.